This paragraph covers one T cell receptor beta chain sequence. This record comes from a study of T cell changes during pregnancy in multiple sclerosis. The protocol was immunoSEQ multiplex PCR, while the TCRdb copy is restricted to in-frame clones and leaves out a portion. Among 75,000 to 85,000 clones listed, approximately 93% were seen once. Trimming removed 4 bases from V and 0 bases from J, with 12 bases in between. The CDR3 has 15 residues. Germline lookup yields CDR1 SGDLS and CDR2 YYNGEE. This chain connects TRBV9 to TRBJ2-3; tentative D call: TRBD2 (5 bases). The sample consisted of peripheral blood, taken in the second trimester of pregnancy. This TCR was recovered from a female donor with multiple sclerosis, enrolled in a pregnancy study. CDR3 amino acids: CASSPGSVSTDTQYF. In nucleotides, the CDR3 is TGTGCCAGCAGCCCTGGGAGCGTTAGCACAGATACGCAGTATTTT. Using reference TRBV9 and TRBJ2-3 for the parts outside the CDR3, the full variable domain is DSGVTQTPKHLITATGQRVTLRCSPRSGDLSVYWYQQSLDQGLQFLIQYYNGEERAKGNILERFSAQQFPDLHSELNLSSLELGDSALYFCASSPGSVSTDTQYFGPGTRLTVL.